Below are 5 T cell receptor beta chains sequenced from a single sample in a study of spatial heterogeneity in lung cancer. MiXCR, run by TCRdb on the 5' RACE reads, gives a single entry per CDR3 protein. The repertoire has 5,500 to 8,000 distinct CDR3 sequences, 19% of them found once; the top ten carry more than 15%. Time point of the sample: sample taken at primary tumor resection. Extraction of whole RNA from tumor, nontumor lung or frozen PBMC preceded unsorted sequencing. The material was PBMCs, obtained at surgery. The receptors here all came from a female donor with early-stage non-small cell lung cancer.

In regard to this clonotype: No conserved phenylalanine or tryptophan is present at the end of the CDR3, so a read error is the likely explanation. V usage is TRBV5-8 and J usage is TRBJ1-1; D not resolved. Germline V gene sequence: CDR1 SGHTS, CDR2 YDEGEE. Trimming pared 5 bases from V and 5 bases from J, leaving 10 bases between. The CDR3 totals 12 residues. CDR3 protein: CASSPSGTEAFL. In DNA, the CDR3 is TGTGCCAGCAGTCCTTCGGGGACTGAAGCTTTCCTT.

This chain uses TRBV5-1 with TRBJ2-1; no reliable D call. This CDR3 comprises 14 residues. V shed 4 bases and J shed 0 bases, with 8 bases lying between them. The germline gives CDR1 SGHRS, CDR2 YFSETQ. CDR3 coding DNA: TGCGCCAGCAGCCTCATGAGCTCCTACAATGAGCAGTTCTTC. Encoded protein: CASSLMSSYNEQFF. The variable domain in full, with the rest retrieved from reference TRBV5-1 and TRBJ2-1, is KAGVTQTPRYLIKTRGQQVTLSCSPISGHRSVSWYQQTPGQGLQFLFEYFSETQRNKGNFPGRFSGRQFSNSRSEMNVSTLELGDSALYLCASSLMSSYNEQFFGPGTRLTVL.

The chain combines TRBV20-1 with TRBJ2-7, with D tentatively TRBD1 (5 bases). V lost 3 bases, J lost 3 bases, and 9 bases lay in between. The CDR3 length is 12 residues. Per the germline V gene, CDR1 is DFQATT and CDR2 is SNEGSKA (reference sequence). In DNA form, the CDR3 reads TGCAGTGCTAGTAAAGGGGACTACGAGCAGTACTTC. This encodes CSASKGDYEQYF.

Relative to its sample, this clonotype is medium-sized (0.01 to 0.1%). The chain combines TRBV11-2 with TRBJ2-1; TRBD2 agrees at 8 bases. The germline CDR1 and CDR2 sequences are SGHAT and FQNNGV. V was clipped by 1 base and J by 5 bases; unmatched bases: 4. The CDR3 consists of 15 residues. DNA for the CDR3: TGTGCCAGCAGCTTAGCCGTAGCGGGGCACAATGAGCAGTTCTTC. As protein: CASSLAVAGHNEQFF.

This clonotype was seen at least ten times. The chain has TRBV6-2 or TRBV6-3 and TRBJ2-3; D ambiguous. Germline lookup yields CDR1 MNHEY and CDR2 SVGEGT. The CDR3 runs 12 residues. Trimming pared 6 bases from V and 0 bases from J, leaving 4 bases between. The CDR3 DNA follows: TGTGCCAGCAGGACTAGCACAGATACGCAGTATTTT. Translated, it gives CASRTSTDTQYF.